This T cell receptor (beta chain) emerged from a study of cytomegalovirus exposure and HLA in healthy donors. Notes on the study in general: Reportedly, cytomegalovirus status was diagnosed with high sensitivity and specificity. In a later analysis, an Asian-associated ancestry cluster reportedly showed fewer N-insertions than the roughly 710-donor mean.

60 Vbeta and 13 Jbeta primers were used in PCR. TCRdb's table, derived via immunoSEQ multiplex PCR, lists solely in-frame clones and lacks some. The sample lists around 170,000 clones; 65% to 90% were seen once. This CDR3 is 16 amino acids long. From germline, CDR1 is LGHNA and CDR2 YNFKEQ. V gave up 3 bases and J gave up 2 bases, with 15 bases separating them. Notes on this clone: Its specificity is unknown.

The genes are TRBV4-2 and TRBJ2-3; possibly TRBD2 for D (6 bases). This clonotype originated in a man aged 35-49 years in good health and CMV-seropositive. Material for sequencing was PBMCs. CDR3 nucleotide sequence: TGTGCCAGCAGCCACCAGTCCGGGGGTCCCACAGATACGCAGTATTTT. Encoded protein: CASSHQSGGPTDTQYF.